The TCR beta chain under discussion was sequenced for a study of blood T cell repertoires in COVID-19. In the study overall: From the United States, Italy and Spain came samples of acute and convalescent COVID-19. Sample material is recorded as cDNA or gDNA derived from T cells, B-cell-depleted T cells, or PBMCs.

V was pared by 4 bases and J by 0 bases, with 11 bases between. The germline V gene has CDR1 SGHRS and CDR2 YFSETQ. The CDR3 is 15 amino acids. In the original analysis: Amplifying reference gene primers gave estimates of nucleated cell counts. Assay: immunoSEQ multiplex PCR; the TCRdb copy retains only in-frame clones and omits some. The DNA was the basis for D and trimming; V, J and clone size are from that table. Seen here are hundreds of thousands of clones, over 75% observed once, and the top ten hold approximately 2.4%. This clone has just a few counts. Sequences were obtained from peripheral blood. The chain carries TRBV5-1 and TRBJ1-3; D gene ambiguous. The receptor comes from an older woman with COVID-19, enrolled during active disease. The CDR3 here is CASSMYPSSGNTIYF. The CDR3 nucleotides are TGCGCCAGCAGCATGTACCCGAGCTCTGGAAACACCATATATTTT. Full variable domain (missing parts from reference TRBV5-1 and TRBJ1-3): KAGVTQTPRYLIKTRGQQVTLSCSPISGHRSVSWYQQTPGQGLQFLFEYFSETQRNKGNFPGRFSGRQFSNSRSEMNVSTLELGDSALYLCASSMYPSSGNTIYFGEGSWLTVV.